Listed below are T cell receptor beta chains from one sample, sequenced in a study of brain metastases from non-small cell lung cancer. Only in-frame clones appear in the TCRdb table, and some are missing; sequencing was by immunoSEQ multiplex PCR. This table holds thousands of clones, 85% to 90% found once. What was sequenced was primary lung tumor tissue. Source of these receptors: a donor over 35 with non-small cell lung cancer. CDR3s leave out the opening cysteine and the closing phenylalanine or tryptophan. The size field is filled for only some rows; it gives once, few, many or a size class.

v_call: TRBV7-3; j_call: TRBJ2-3; clone_size: once; cdr3_aa: ASSLNRLAGQTQY
v_call: TRBV6-5; j_call: TRBJ1-3; clone_size: .; cdr3_aa: ASNPGVFSGNTIY
v_call: TRBV6-5; j_call: TRBJ2-6; clone_size: once; cdr3_aa: ASRAGGSGANVLT
v_call: TRBV24-1; j_call: TRBJ2-2; clone_size: .; cdr3_aa: ATSWTGGDTGELF
v_call: TRBV19; j_call: TRBJ2-7; clone_size: .; cdr3_aa: ASSFRRDTAHEQY
v_call: TRBV10-3; j_call: TRBJ2-7; clone_size: .; cdr3_aa: AISESGTRTYEQY
v_call: TRBV24-1; j_call: TRBJ1-5; clone_size: .; cdr3_aa: ATSDPKGGYQPQH
v_call: TRBV3-1/TRBV3-2; j_call: TRBJ1-5; clone_size: .; cdr3_aa: ASSQAPGTSNQPQH
v_call: TRBV5-4; j_call: TRBJ2-2; clone_size: .; cdr3_aa: ASSSLAGVLTGELF
v_call: TRBV7-2; j_call: TRBJ2-3; clone_size: .; cdr3_aa: ASSLDTGSTRYTQY
v_call: TRBV7-2; j_call: TRBJ1-3; clone_size: .; cdr3_aa: ASSRDSTSGNTIY
v_call: TRBV5-6; j_call: TRBJ2-7; clone_size: few; cdr3_aa: ASSFVLGYEQY
v_call: TRBV4-2; j_call: TRBJ1-2; clone_size: .; cdr3_aa: ASSQPTFSHGYT
v_call: TRBV4-1; j_call: TRBJ1-5; clone_size: .; cdr3_aa: ASSQDPRNQPQH
v_call: TRBV7-2; j_call: TRBJ1-2; clone_size: .; cdr3_aa: ASSLSLANYGYT
v_call: TRBV5-1; j_call: TRBJ2-3; clone_size: .; cdr3_aa: ASSLTQGVAGGRSTDTQY
v_call: TRBV2; j_call: TRBJ1-2; clone_size: .; cdr3_aa: ASSVRGSGYT
v_call: TRBV18; j_call: TRBJ2-2; clone_size: .; cdr3_aa: ASSPRTSGSAGELF
v_call: TRBV6-5; j_call: TRBJ2-5; clone_size: .; cdr3_aa: ANNQGPQETQY
v_call: TRBV14; j_call: TRBJ1-5; clone_size: .; cdr3_aa: ASSQWGGQPQH
v_call: TRBV3-1/TRBV3-2; j_call: TRBJ1-2; clone_size: once; cdr3_aa: ASSQSFPNYGYT
v_call: TRBV29-1; j_call: TRBJ2-1; clone_size: .; cdr3_aa: SVTGGVSYNEQF
v_call: TRBV18; j_call: TRBJ1-5; clone_size: .; cdr3_aa: ASSPIGRANQPQH
v_call: TRBV2; j_call: TRBJ1-5; clone_size: .; cdr3_aa: ASSGTGGVSNQPQH
v_call: TRBV14; j_call: TRBJ1-2; clone_size: .; cdr3_aa: ASSQDSGFNYGYT
v_call: TRBV6-2/TRBV6-3; j_call: TRBJ2-1; clone_size: .; cdr3_aa: ASSYGTSGVNEQF
v_call: TRBV11-3; j_call: TRBJ2-1; clone_size: .; cdr3_aa: ASTELPGLGNNEQF
v_call: TRBV11-1; j_call: TRBJ2-1; clone_size: .; cdr3_aa: ASSLLAGAYNEQF
v_call: TRBV6-2/TRBV6-3; j_call: TRBJ2-2; clone_size: .; cdr3_aa: ASSQELNTGELF
v_call: TRBV18; j_call: TRBJ1-1; clone_size: .; cdr3_aa: ASSSRGERTEAF
v_call: TRBV27; j_call: TRBJ2-3; clone_size: .; cdr3_aa: ASTKTAGTDTQY
v_call: TRBV24-1; j_call: TRBJ2-5; clone_size: .; cdr3_aa: ATSDLTLGETQY
v_call: TRBV19; j_call: TRBJ2-7; clone_size: .; cdr3_aa: ASSIAGGTYEQY
v_call: TRBV14; j_call: TRBJ2-1; clone_size: .; cdr3_aa: ASSQRESPRNEQF
v_call: TRBV28; j_call: TRBJ1-5; clone_size: .; cdr3_aa: ASSTLRKISNQPQH
v_call: TRBV9; j_call: TRBJ1-1; clone_size: once; cdr3_aa: ASISEAAF
v_call: TRBV4-1; j_call: TRBJ2-7; clone_size: .; cdr3_aa: ASSQTPTGLRDEQY
v_call: TRBV7-9; j_call: TRBJ2-3; clone_size: .; cdr3_aa: ASSLLAGSTDTQY
v_call: TRBV19; j_call: TRBJ2-3; clone_size: .; cdr3_aa: ASNTGRTDTQY
v_call: TRBV7-9; j_call: TRBJ1-4; clone_size: .; cdr3_aa: ASRGTYEKLF
v_call: TRBV14; j_call: TRBJ2-1; clone_size: once; cdr3_aa: ASSLDNEQF
v_call: TRBV18; j_call: TRBJ1-6; clone_size: .; cdr3_aa: ASSPERPPLH
v_call: TRBV9; j_call: TRBJ1-5; clone_size: .; cdr3_aa: ASSAHGGNNQPQH
v_call: TRBV5-6; j_call: TRBJ1-5; clone_size: .; cdr3_aa: ASSFRLTGGNQPQH
v_call: TRBV7-9; j_call: TRBJ2-7; clone_size: .; cdr3_aa: ASSLVAYEQY
v_call: TRBV9; j_call: TRBJ1-6; clone_size: .; cdr3_aa: ASSVGEFSPLH
v_call: TRBV24-1; j_call: TRBJ1-1; clone_size: once; cdr3_aa: ATSKAGVNTEAF
v_call: TRBV19; j_call: TRBJ1-1; clone_size: .; cdr3_aa: ASSTDRGYEAF
v_call: TRBV14; j_call: TRBJ2-3; clone_size: .; cdr3_aa: ASSLWTSGKTDTQY
v_call: TRBV28; j_call: TRBJ1-6; clone_size: .; cdr3_aa: ASSPGTGRSPLH
v_call: TRBV18; j_call: TRBJ1-4; clone_size: .; cdr3_aa: ASSARDKNEKLF
v_call: TRBV6-1; j_call: TRBJ1-5; clone_size: .; cdr3_aa: ASSVSGVGEDQPQH
v_call: TRBV10-2; j_call: TRBJ2-7; clone_size: .; cdr3_aa: ASRSGGPYEQY
v_call: TRBV21-1; j_call: TRBJ2-7; clone_size: .; cdr3_aa: ASRGQGHYEQY
v_call: TRBV20-1; j_call: TRBJ2-3; clone_size: .; cdr3_aa: SARESGAQY
v_call: TRBV6-5; j_call: TRBJ1-3; clone_size: .; cdr3_aa: ASSYSFTGNTIY
v_call: TRBV7-8; j_call: TRBJ1-5; clone_size: .; cdr3_aa: ASSWTGGRGAQH